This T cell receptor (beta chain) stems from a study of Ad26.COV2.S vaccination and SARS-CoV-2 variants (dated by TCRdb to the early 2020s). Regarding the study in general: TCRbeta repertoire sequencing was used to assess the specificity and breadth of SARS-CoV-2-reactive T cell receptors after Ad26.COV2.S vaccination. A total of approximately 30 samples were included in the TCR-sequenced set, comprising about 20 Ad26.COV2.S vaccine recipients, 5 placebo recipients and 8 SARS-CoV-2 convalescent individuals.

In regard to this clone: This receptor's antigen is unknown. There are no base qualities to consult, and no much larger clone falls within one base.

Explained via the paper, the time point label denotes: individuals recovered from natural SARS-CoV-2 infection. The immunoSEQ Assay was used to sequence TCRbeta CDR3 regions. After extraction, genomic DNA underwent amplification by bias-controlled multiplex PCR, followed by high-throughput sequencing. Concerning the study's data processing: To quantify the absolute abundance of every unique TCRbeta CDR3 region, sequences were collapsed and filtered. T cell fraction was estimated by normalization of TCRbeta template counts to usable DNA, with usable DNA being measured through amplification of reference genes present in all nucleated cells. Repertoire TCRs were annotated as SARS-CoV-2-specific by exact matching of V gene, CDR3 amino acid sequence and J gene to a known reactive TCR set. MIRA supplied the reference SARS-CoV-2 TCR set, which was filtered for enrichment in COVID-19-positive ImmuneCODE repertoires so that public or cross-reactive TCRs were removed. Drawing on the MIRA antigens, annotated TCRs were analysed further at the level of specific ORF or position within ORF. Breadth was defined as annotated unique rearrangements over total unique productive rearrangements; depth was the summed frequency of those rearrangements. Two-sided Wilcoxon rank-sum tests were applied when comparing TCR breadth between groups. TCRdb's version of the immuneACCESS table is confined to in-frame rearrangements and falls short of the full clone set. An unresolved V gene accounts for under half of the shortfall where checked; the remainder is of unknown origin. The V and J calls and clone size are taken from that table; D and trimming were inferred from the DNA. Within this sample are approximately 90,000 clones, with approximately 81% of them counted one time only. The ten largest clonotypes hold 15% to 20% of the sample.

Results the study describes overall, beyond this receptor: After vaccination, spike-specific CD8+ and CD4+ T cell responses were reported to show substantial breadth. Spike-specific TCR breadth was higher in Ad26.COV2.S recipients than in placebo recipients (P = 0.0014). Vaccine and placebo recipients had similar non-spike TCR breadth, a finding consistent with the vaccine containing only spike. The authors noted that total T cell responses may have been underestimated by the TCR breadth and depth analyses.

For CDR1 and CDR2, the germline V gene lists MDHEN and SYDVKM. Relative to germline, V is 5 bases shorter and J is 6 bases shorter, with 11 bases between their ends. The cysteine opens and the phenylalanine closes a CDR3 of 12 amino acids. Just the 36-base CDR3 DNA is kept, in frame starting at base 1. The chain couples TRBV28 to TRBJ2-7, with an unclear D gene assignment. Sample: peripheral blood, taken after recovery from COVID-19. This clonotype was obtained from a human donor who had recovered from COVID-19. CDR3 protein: CASSLISGEQYF. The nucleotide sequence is TGTGCCAGCAGTCTGATCTCCGGCGAGCAGTACTTC.